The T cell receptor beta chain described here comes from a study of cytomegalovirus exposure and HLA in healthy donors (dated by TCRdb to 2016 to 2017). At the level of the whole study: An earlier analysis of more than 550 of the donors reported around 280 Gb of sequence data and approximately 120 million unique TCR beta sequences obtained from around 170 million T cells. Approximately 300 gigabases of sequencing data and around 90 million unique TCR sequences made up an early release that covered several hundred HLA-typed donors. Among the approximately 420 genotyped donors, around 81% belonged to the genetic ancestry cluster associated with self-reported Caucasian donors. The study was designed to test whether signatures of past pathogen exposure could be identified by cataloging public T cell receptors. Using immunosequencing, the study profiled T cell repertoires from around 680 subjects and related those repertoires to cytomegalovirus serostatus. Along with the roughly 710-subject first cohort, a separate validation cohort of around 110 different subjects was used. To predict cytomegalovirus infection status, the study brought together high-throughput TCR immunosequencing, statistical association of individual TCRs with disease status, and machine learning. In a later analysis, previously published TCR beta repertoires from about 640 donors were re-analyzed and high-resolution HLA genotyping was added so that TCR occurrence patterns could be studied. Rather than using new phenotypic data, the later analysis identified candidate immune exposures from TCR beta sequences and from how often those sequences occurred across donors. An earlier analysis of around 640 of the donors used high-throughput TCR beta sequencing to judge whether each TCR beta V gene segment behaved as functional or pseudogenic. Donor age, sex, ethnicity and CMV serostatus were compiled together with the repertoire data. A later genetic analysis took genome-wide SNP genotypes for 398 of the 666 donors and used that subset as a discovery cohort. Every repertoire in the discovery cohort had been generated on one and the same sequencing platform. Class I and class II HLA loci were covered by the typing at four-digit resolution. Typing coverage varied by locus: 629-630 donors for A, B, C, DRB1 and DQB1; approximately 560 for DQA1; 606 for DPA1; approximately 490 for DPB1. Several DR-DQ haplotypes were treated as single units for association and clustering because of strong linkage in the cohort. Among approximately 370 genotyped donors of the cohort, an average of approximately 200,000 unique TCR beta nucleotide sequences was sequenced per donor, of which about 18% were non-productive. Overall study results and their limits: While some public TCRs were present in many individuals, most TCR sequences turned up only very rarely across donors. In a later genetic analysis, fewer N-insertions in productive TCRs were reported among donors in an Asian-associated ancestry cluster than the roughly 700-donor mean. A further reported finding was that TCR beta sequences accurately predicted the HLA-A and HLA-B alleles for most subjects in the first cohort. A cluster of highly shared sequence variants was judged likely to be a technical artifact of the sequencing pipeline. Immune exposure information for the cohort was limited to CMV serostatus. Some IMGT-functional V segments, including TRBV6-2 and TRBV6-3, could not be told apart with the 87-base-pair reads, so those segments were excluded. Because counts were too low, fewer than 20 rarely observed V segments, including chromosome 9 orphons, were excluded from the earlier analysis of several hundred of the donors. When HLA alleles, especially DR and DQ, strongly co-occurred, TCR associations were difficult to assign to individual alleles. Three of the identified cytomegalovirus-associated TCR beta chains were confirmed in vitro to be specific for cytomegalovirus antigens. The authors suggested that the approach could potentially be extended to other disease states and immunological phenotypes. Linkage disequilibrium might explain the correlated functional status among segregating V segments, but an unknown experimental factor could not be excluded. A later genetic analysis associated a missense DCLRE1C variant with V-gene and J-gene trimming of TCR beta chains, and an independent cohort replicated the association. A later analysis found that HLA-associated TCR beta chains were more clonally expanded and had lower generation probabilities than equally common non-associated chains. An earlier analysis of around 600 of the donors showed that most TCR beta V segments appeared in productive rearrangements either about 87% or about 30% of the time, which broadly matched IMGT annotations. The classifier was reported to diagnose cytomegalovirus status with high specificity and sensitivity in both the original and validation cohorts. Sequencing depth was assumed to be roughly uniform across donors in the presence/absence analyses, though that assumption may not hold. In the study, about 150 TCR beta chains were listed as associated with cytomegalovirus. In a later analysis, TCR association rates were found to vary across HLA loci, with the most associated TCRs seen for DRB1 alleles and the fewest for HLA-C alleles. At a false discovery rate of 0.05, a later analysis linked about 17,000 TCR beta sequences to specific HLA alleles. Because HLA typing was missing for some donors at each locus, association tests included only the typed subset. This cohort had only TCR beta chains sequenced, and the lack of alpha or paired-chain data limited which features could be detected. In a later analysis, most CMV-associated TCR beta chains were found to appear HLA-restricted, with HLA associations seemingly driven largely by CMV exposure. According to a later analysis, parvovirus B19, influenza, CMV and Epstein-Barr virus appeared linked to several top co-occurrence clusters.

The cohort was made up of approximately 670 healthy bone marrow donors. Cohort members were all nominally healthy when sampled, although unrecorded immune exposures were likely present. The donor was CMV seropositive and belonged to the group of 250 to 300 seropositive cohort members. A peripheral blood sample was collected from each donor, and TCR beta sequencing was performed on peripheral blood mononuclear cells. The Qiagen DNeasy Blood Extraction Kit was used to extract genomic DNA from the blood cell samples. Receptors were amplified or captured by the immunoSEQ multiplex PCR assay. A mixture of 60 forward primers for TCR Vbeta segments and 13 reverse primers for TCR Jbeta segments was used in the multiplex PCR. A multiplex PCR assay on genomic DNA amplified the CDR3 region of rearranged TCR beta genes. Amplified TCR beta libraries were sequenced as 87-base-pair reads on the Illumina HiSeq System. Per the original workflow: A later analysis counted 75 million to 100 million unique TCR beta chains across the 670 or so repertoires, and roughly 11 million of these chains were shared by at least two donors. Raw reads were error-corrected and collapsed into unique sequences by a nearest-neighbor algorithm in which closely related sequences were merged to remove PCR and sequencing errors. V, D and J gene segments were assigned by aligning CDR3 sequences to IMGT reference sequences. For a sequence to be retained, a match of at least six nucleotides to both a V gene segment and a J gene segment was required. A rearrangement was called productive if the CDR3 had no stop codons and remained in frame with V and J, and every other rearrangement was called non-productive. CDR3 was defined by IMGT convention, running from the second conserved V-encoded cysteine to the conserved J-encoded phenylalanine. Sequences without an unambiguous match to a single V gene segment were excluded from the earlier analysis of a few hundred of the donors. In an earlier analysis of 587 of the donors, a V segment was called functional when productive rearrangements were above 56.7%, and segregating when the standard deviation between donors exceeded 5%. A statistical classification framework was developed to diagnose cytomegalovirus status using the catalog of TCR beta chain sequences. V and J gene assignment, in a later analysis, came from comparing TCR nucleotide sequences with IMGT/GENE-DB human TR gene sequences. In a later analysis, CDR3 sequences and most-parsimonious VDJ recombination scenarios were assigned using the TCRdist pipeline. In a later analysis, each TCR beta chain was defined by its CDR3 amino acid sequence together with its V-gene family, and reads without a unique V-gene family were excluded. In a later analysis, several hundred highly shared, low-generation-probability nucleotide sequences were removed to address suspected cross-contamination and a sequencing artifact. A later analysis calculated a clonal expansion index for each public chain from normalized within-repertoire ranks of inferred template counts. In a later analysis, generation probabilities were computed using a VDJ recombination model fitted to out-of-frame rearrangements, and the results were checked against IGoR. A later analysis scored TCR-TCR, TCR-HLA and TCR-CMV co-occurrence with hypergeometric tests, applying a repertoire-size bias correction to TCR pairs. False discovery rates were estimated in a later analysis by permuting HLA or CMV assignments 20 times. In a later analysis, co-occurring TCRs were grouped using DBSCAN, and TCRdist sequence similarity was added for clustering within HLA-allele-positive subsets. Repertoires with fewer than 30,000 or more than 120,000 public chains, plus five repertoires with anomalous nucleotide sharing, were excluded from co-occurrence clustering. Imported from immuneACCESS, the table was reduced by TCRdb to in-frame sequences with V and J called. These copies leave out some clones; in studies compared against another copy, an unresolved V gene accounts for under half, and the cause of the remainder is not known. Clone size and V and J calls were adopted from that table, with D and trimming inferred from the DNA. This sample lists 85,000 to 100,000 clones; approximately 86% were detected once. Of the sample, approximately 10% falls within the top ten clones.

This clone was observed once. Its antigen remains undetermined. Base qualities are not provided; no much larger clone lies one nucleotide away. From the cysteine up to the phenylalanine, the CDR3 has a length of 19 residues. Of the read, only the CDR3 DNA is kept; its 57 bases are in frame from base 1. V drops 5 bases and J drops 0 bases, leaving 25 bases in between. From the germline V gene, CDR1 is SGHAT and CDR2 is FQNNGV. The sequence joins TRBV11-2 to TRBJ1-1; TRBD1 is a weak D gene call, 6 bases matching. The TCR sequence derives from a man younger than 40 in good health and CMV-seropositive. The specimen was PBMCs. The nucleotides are TGTGCCAGCAGCCCGAGCCCACCAGGCAGGGGTTTAGTGAACACTGAAGCTTTCTTT. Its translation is CASSPSPPGRGLVNTEAFF. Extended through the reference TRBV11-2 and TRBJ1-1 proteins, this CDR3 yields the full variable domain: EAGVAQSPRYKIIEKRQSVAFWCNPISGHATLYWYQQILGQGPKLLIQFQNNGVVDDSQLPKDRFSAERLKGVDSTLKIQPAKLEDSAVYLCASSPSPPGRGLVNTEAFFGQGTRLTVV.